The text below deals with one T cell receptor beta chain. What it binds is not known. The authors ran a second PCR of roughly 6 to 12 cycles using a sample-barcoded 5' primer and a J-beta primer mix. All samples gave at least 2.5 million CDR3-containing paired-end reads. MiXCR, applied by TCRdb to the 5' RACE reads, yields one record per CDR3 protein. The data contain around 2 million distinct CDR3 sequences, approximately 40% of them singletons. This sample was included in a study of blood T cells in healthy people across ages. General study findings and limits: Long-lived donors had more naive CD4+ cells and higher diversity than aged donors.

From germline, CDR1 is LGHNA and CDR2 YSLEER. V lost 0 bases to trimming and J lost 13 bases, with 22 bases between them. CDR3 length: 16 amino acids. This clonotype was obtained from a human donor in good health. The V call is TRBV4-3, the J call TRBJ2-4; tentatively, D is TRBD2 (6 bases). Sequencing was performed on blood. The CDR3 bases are TGCGCCAGCAGCCAAGATCGAGCAGGGACTGTCGGGAAGCAGTACTTC. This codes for CASSQDRAGTVGKQYF.